This T cell receptor (beta chain) appears in the sequencing data of a study of shared clonotypes between healthy human individuals (dated by TCRdb to about 2020). Broadly, across the study: The cohort included a few men and a couple of women between 18 and 49 years of age. To estimate repertoire size and how much clonotype sharing occurs between individuals, the study deeply sequenced the blood TCR repertoires of roughly 5 healthy adults. Per donor, three plates each were used for CD4 naive and CD4 memory, two for CD8 naive, and one for CD8 memory. Libraries were prepared and TCR repertoires were sequenced by different laboratories using diverse techniques, in order to increase sequencing depth and limit assay-specific biases. Leukapheresis yielded between about 0.9 and 10 billion PBMCs per donor.

TCR CDR3 regions were amplified from genomic DNA by multiplex PCR using the deep immunoSEQ assay. Extracted genomic DNA from each cell subset was spread evenly across all wells of several immunoSEQ 96-well plates, with each plate serving as a replicate. For sorted subsets, 150 to 250 ng of genomic DNA, equivalent to 25,000 to 35,000 T cell genomes, went into each replicate PCR. Purified libraries were quantified with a Qubit 3.0 fluorometer, sized on a Bioanalyzer 2100, and re-quantified with the KAPA Library Quantification kit. Every immunoSEQ 96-well plate was sequenced on a separate single-read 150-cycle Illumina NextSeq 550 flow cell. From the authors' description of their analysis: The immunoSEQ output contained only junctional sequences without quality scores, so filtering could not match that applied to full-length reads. Sequences were annotated with PyIR, a Python wrapper for IgBLAST v1.9, and V/J genes and CDR3 were assigned using IMGT germline references. Reads were filtered out if the reads had weak V/J assignments (E-value above 1e-6), no CDR3, stop codons, out-of-frame junctions, or ambiguous translated residues. V3J clonotypes were defined as sequences sharing the same inferred V gene, J gene, and CDR3 amino acid sequence. The percentage overlap between two repertoires was calculated by dividing the number of shared unique clonotypes by the size of the smaller repertoire. RTK rarefaction, the Chao1 estimator, and Recon v2.1 estimates of unobserved clonotypes were used to assess repertoire richness. Generation probabilities for all TCRbeta clonotypes obtained by the gDNA method from a few donors were computed using OLGA. The table comes from immuneACCESS by way of TCRdb, which keeps in-frame sequences with V and J called. Part of the clones is missing from these tables; in studies checked, under half for an unresolved V gene and the rest for unknown reasons. Clonal size and the V and J genes are those of that table, whereas D and trimming came from the DNA. Counted in this sample were 700,000 or so clones; about 78% of them appeared once. Approximately 1.8% of the sample belongs to the ten largest clones.

Including the terminal cysteine and phenylalanine, the CDR3 comprises 15 residues. Only CDR3 DNA remains: 45 bases, in frame from the first base. From V the trimming removes 5 bases and from J it removes 7 bases, while the gene matches leave 10 bases of the junction unaccounted for. CDR1 SEHNR and CDR2 FQNEAQ are derived from the germline V gene (reference sequence). This clone was recorded once. Which antigen it targets is not known. No much larger clone exists at a distance of one base, and base qualities are not known. The donors were healthy, HIV-negative adults who had no recently reported acute infections or vaccinations. Every donor was a Caucasian adult living in Nashville, Tennessee, USA. Magnetic negative selection was used to enrich CD4+ T cells, after which naive cells were positively selected on CD45RA and the negative fraction became the memory subset. Blood was obtained by leukapheresis, after which PBMCs were separated by Ficoll-Histopaque density gradient centrifugation and cryopreserved in liquid nitrogen vapor phase. Analytical flow cytometry was used to check the purity and quantity of each magnetically sorted T cell population. Genomic DNA was isolated from every sorted fraction and measured by UV absorbance on a Nanodrop 2000c.

General findings and caveats noted by the study authors: Estimated clonotype richness was generally larger for naive than for memory subsets. Incomplete sequencing was indicated by rarefaction of sorted-subset datasets, despite the large sequencing depth. Sampling was restricted to blood, and TCR repertoires in tissues likely differ from the TCR repertoires found in blood. Compared with non-shared clonotypes, clonotypes shared by all four sorted-subset donors had higher generation probabilities. Pairwise subsampling led to the expectation that sequencing depth would affect the degree of clonotype sharing among donors. The genetic and exposure-history diversity represented was limited by the small number of donors. Across a handful of donors, roughly 5% of naive CD4, more than 3% of naive CD8, under 2.5% of memory CD4, and roughly 0.41% of memory CD8 clonotypes were shared.

Sequencing input: memory CD4+ T cells sorted from blood. The cell subset or site label corresponds to: CD45RA-negative fraction. The receptor's source is a woman aged 25-40 years in good health. The chain is assembled from TRBV7-9 and TRBJ2-5; 10 bases in the middle match TRBD2. The encoded CDR3 is CASSPKSGRVGTQYF. The DNA reads TGTGCCAGCAGCCCCAAAAGCGGGAGGGTGGGGACCCAGTACTTC.